This T cell receptor beta chain was observed in a study of response to subunit inactivated influenza vaccine. Study findings and constraints: The authors proposed limited new T cell recruitment per seasonal influenza vaccination.

This clonotype was observed a few times. Its antigen is undetermined. Germline V CDR1 and CDR2: MRHNA, SNTAGT. V trimming: 4 bases; J trimming: 7 bases; junction bases outside the gene matches: 12. The CDR3 runs 16 residues. A single record per CDR3 protein comes from TCRdb applying MiXCR to the RT-PCR reads. The table has about 650,000 distinct CDR3 sequences, around 15% seen once. The TCR comes from a man aged 50 or older who received an inactivated influenza vaccine. The rearrangement joins TRBV6-4 to TRBJ2-2; 7 nucleotides align to TRBD2. Sequencing was performed on PBMCs from blood, taken around 14 days before vaccination. CDR3 residues: CASSVTSPLSNGELFF. The CDR3 coding sequence is TGTGCCAGCAGTGTGACTAGCCCGCTTTCGAACGGGGAGCTGTTTTTT.